This is a list of T cell receptor beta chains from one sample in a study of blood T cell repertoires in COVID-19. Method: immunoSEQ multiplex PCR; TCRdb's copy keeps in-frame clones and lacks some. In the table there are about 220,000 clones, 83% of which are singletons. The sample was PBMCs or T cells enriched from blood (not recorded which). The receptor set was obtained from a woman aged 50 to 60 who had been exposed to COVID-19. The CDR3 runs from the conserved cysteine through the conserved F or W. Each record gives: V gene, J gene, D gene, clone size, CDR3 protein, CDR3 DNA. A D gene is named only where the DNA matches it firmly. Some rows have no size entry. The others give once, few or many, or a class for an expanded clone.

v_gene: TRBV24-1
j_gene: TRBJ1-2
d_gene: TRBD1
abundance: -
CDR3aa: CATSGVGGTDYGYTF
CDR3nt: TGTGCCACCAGTGGTGTTGGGGGGACAGACTATGGCTACACCTTC

v_gene: TRBV7-8
j_gene: TRBJ2-1
d_gene: -
abundance: -
CDR3aa: CASSLYPRRGNEQFF
CDR3nt: TGTGCCAGCAGCTTATACCCTAGGAGAGGCAATGAGCAGTTCTTC

v_gene: TRBV2
j_gene: TRBJ1-4
d_gene: -
abundance: -
CDR3aa: CASSETEATTNEKLFF
CDR3nt: TGTGCCAGCAGTGAAACAGAAGCCACAACTAATGAAAAACTGTTTTTT

v_gene: TRBV18
j_gene: TRBJ1-6
d_gene: TRBD1
abundance: -
CDR3aa: CASSSSTGLRNSPLHF
CDR3nt: TGTGCCAGCTCATCTTCGACAGGGCTCAGAAATTCACCCCTCCACTTT

v_gene: TRBV19
j_gene: TRBJ1-5
d_gene: -
abundance: -
CDR3aa: CASSIRLLNQPQHF
CDR3nt: TGTGCCAGTAGTATACGTCTCCTAAATCAGCCCCAGCATTTT

v_gene: TRBV5-4
j_gene: TRBJ2-3
d_gene: TRBD1
abundance: -
CDR3aa: CASSSTGGPSDTQYF
CDR3nt: TGTGCCAGCAGTTCGACAGGGGGCCCTAGCGATACGCAGTATTTT

v_gene: TRBV19
j_gene: TRBJ1-4
d_gene: -
abundance: -
CDR3aa: CASSMSVQGTREEKLFF
CDR3nt: TGTGCCAGTAGTATGTCGGTCCAGGGAACTCGTGAAGAAAAACTGTTTTTT

v_gene: TRBV5-4
j_gene: TRBJ2-7
d_gene: -
abundance: once
CDR3aa: CASSLFGTHGEYF
CDR3nt: TGTGCCAGCAGCTTGTTTGGGACACACGGGGAGTACTTC

v_gene: TRBV11-2
j_gene: TRBJ1-6
d_gene: -
abundance: -
CDR3aa: CASSLDPQGGSPLHF
CDR3nt: TGTGCCAGCAGCTTAGATCCCCAGGGAGGATCACCCCTCCACTTT

v_gene: TRBV19
j_gene: TRBJ2-5
d_gene: -
abundance: -
CDR3aa: CASSLTREETQYF
CDR3nt: TGTGCCAGTAGTCTCACTAGGGAAGAGACCCAGTACTTC

v_gene: TRBV28
j_gene: TRBJ1-5
d_gene: -
abundance: -
CDR3aa: CASSSGVNQPQHF
CDR3nt: TGTGCCAGCAGTTCCGGGGTGAATCAGCCCCAGCATTTT

v_gene: TRBV28
j_gene: TRBJ1-5
d_gene: -
abundance: -
CDR3aa: CASSGSGTFSNQPQHF
CDR3nt: TGTGCCAGCAGTGGGTCAGGGACATTTAGCAATCAGCCCCAGCATTTT

v_gene: TRBV28
j_gene: TRBJ2-1
d_gene: -
abundance: -
CDR3aa: CASSFLRTGEQFF
CDR3nt: TGTGCCAGCAGTTTCCTACGGACTGGTGAGCAGTTCTTC

v_gene: TRBV14
j_gene: TRBJ1-2
d_gene: -
abundance: -
CDR3aa: CASSQVGAGGYTF
CDR3nt: TGTGCCAGCAGCCAGGTGGGGGCCGGGGGCTACACCTTC

v_gene: TRBV2
j_gene: TRBJ1-5
d_gene: TRBD1
abundance: -
CDR3aa: CASKGTGGLNQPQHF
CDR3nt: TGTGCCAGCAAGGGGACAGGGGGGCTCAATCAGCCCCAGCATTTT

v_gene: TRBV6-2/TRBV6-3
j_gene: TRBJ2-1
d_gene: TRBD2
abundance: -
CDR3aa: CASSQLEAGEQFF
CDR3nt: TGTGCCAGCAGTCAACTAGAAGCGGGGGAGCAGTTCTTC

v_gene: TRBV12-5
j_gene: TRBJ2-3
d_gene: TRBD2
abundance: -
CDR3aa: CASASIGGGRGTDTQYF
CDR3nt: TGTGCTAGTGCCTCGATCGGGGGGGGGCGTGGCACAGATACGCAGTATTTT

v_gene: TRBV28
j_gene: TRBJ1-1
d_gene: TRBD1
abundance: few
CDR3aa: CASSVTGEGTEAFF
CDR3nt: TGTGCCAGCAGTGTGACAGGGGAGGGCACTGAAGCTTTCTTT

v_gene: TRBV7-2
j_gene: TRBJ1-3
d_gene: -
abundance: -
CDR3aa: CASSLVRSSGNTIYF
CDR3nt: TGTGCCAGCAGCTTAGTCCGGAGCTCTGGAAACACCATATATTTT

v_gene: TRBV3-1/TRBV3-2
j_gene: TRBJ1-2
d_gene: -
abundance: -
CDR3aa: CASSQDLDPRECGYTF
CDR3nt: TGTGCCAGCAGCCAAGATCTGGACCCAAGGGAGTGTGGCTACACCTTC

v_gene: TRBV7-8
j_gene: TRBJ1-1
d_gene: -
abundance: -
CDR3aa: CASSLKGDTEAFF
CDR3nt: TGTGCCAGCAGCTTAAAAGGGGACACTGAAGCTTTCTTT

v_gene: TRBV7-9
j_gene: TRBJ2-5
d_gene: TRBD2
abundance: many
CDR3aa: CASSLGSSGGSETQYF
CDR3nt: TGTGCCAGCAGCTTAGGCTCTAGCGGGGGGTCAGAGACCCAGTACTTC

v_gene: TRBV29-1
j_gene: TRBJ2-1
d_gene: TRBD1
abundance: -
CDR3aa: CSVEGTGGSYNEQFF
CDR3nt: TGCAGCGTTGAAGGGACAGGGGGCTCCTACAATGAGCAGTTCTTC

v_gene: TRBV27
j_gene: TRBJ1-1
d_gene: -
abundance: -
CDR3aa: CASSPGSGVKGTEAFF
CDR3nt: TGTGCCAGCAGCCCCGGATCAGGGGTGAAGGGGACTGAAGCTTTCTTT

v_gene: TRBV2
j_gene: TRBJ1-2
d_gene: -
abundance: -
CDR3aa: CASSREVLGYTF
CDR3nt: TGTGCCAGCAGCCGTGAGGTACTCGGCTACACCTTC

v_gene: TRBV7-8
j_gene: TRBJ2-1
d_gene: TRBD2
abundance: -
CDR3aa: CASTELAGGLREQFF
CDR3nt: TGTGCCAGCACCGAACTAGCGGGGGGGCTTCGTGAGCAGTTCTTC

v_gene: TRBV19
j_gene: TRBJ2-7
d_gene: TRBD1
abundance: -
CDR3aa: CASSIRDRGEYEQYF
CDR3nt: TGTGCCAGTAGTATACGGGACAGGGGAGAATACGAGCAGTACTTC

v_gene: TRBV29-1
j_gene: TRBJ1-3
d_gene: -
abundance: -
CDR3aa: CSVVVGSTIYF
CDR3nt: TGCAGCGTTGTCGTCGGGAGCACCATATATTTT

v_gene: TRBV7-8
j_gene: TRBJ1-1
d_gene: TRBD1
abundance: -
CDR3aa: CASSYDRADRQAFF
CDR3nt: TGTGCCAGCAGCTACGACAGGGCGGATCGGCAAGCTTTCTTT

v_gene: TRBV4-3
j_gene: TRBJ1-6
d_gene: TRBD1
abundance: -
CDR3aa: CASSQDYRGNSPLHF
CDR3nt: TGCGCCAGCAGCCAAGATTACAGGGGCAATTCACCCCTCCACTTT

v_gene: TRBV5-6
j_gene: TRBJ2-5
d_gene: TRBD2
abundance: -
CDR3aa: CASSSRAGGRETQYF
CDR3nt: TGTGCCAGCAGCTCCCGAGCGGGGGGGCGAGAGACCCAGTACTTC

v_gene: TRBV9
j_gene: TRBJ1-6
d_gene: -
abundance: -
CDR3aa: CASSVTGSPLHF
CDR3nt: TGTGCCAGCAGCGTTACAGGTTCACCCCTCCACTTT

v_gene: TRBV3-1/TRBV3-2
j_gene: TRBJ1-4
d_gene: -
abundance: -
CDR3aa: CASSHSQGTTEKLFF
CDR3nt: TGTGCCAGCAGCCATTCGCAAGGGACTACGGAAAAACTGTTTTTT

v_gene: TRBV6-5
j_gene: TRBJ1-2
d_gene: -
abundance: -
CDR3aa: CASSKDSNYGYTF
CDR3nt: TGTGCCAGCAGTAAGGACAGCAACTATGGCTACACCTTC

v_gene: TRBV7-2
j_gene: TRBJ2-1
d_gene: -
abundance: -
CDR3aa: CASSLVGGSSYNEQFF
CDR3nt: TGTGCCAGCAGCTTAGTAGGGGGAAGCTCCTACAATGAGCAGTTCTTC

v_gene: TRBV27
j_gene: TRBJ1-1
d_gene: TRBD1
abundance: -
CDR3aa: CASRSGQSMNTEAFF
CDR3nt: TGTGCCAGCAGATCGGGACAGTCAATGAACACTGAAGCTTTCTTT

v_gene: TRBV12-3/TRBV12-4
j_gene: TRBJ2-2
d_gene: -
abundance: -
CDR3aa: CASKRNTGELFF
CDR3nt: TGTGCCAGCAAGCGGAACACCGGGGAGCTGTTTTTT

v_gene: TRBV4-1
j_gene: TRBJ1-1
d_gene: TRBD1
abundance: -
CDR3aa: CASSQEGTGGTEAFF
CDR3nt: TGCGCCAGCAGCCAAGAGGGGACAGGGGGCACTGAAGCTTTCTTT

v_gene: TRBV7-9
j_gene: TRBJ2-7
d_gene: TRBD1
abundance: -
CDR3aa: CASSVGTGSYEQYF
CDR3nt: TGTGCCAGCAGCGTAGGGACAGGTTCCTACGAGCAGTACTTC

v_gene: TRBV18
j_gene: TRBJ2-6
d_gene: TRBD1
abundance: -
CDR3aa: CASSQSPVQGVGANVLTF
CDR3nt: TGTGCCAGCTCACAATCCCCCGTACAGGGGGTTGGGGCCAACGTCCTGACTTTC

v_gene: TRBV24-1
j_gene: TRBJ2-3
d_gene: -
abundance: -
CDR3aa: CATSDFGGNTDTQYF
CDR3nt: TGTGCCACCAGTGATTTCGGCGGCAACACAGATACGCAGTATTTT

v_gene: TRBV5-8
j_gene: TRBJ2-3
d_gene: TRBD1
abundance: -
CDR3aa: CASSLWTGGTDTQYF
CDR3nt: TGTGCCAGCAGCTTGTGGACAGGGGGCACAGATACGCAGTATTTT

v_gene: TRBV4-3
j_gene: TRBJ2-3
d_gene: TRBD2
abundance: few
CDR3aa: CASSQDPIWAAGGHSDTQYF
CDR3nt: TGCGCCAGCAGCCAAGATCCTATTTGGGCAGCGGGGGGGCATTCCGATACGCAGTATTTT

v_gene: TRBV4-3
j_gene: TRBJ2-5
d_gene: TRBD2
abundance: -
CDR3aa: CASSQRGQETQYF
CDR3nt: TGCGCCAGCAGTCAGCGGGGCCAAGAGACCCAGTACTTC